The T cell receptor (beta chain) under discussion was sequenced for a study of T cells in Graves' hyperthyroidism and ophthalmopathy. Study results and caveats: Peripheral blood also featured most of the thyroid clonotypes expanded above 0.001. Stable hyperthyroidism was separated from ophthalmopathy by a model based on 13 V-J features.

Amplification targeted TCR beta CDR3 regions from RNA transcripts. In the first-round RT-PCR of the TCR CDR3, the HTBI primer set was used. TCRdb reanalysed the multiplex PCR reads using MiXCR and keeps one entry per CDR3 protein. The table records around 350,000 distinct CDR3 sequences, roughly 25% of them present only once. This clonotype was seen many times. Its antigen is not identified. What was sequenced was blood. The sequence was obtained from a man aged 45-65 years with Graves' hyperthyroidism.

CDR3 nucleotides: TGTGCCAGCAGCCCACCTAGCGCCGAGCAGTACTTC. Its translation: CASSPPSAEQYF. The chain carries TRBV7-9 and TRBJ2-7, with D possibly TRBD2 on 6 matching bases. Germline V gene data show CDR1 as SEHNR and CDR2 as FQNEAQ (reference sequence). Trimming removed 5 bases from V and 6 bases from J, with 11 bases in between. There are 12 residues in the CDR3.